This TCR beta chain was profiled in a study of regulatory T cells in long-lasting Graves disease. Broader study findings: TCR diversity in persistent Graves' patients was below that of newly diagnosed ones.

As to this clonotype: Antigen: not known.

Trimming removed 0 bases from V and 4 bases from J, with 10 bases in between. CDR1 and CDR2 from the germline V gene are LGHNA and YSLEER. The CDR3 spans 14 residues. Time point denoted: newly diagnosed GD, antithyroid drugs for less than 3 months. There was RNA extracted from PBMCs, and the TCR library was made from it. The TCR beta library used iRepertoire HTBI primers with Arm-PCR amplification of CDR3. MiXCR, applied by TCRdb to the multiplex PCR reads, yields one record per CDR3 protein. This table has about 420,000 distinct CDR3 sequences, 16% appearing once. The same data also went into a second study, on T cells in Graves' hyperthyroidism and ophthalmopathy. That work adds: Hyperthyroidism patients were newly diagnosed, had disease duration under 2 months, and were aged 18 to 65 years. Patients with uncontrolled infections, other autoimmune diseases, pregnancy or lactation were excluded. TCR CDR3 regions were first amplified by RT-PCR with HTBI primers.

Material: peripheral blood mononuclear cells (PBMCs), obtained at new diagnosis, from a patient treated with antithyroid drugs. The receptor was derived from a young woman with Graves disease. The chain carries TRBV4-3 and TRBJ2-7, with TRBD2 as a possible D gene (5 bases). CDR3 amino acids: CASSQEVEGYEQYF. The DNA for the CDR3 is TGCGCCAGCAGCCAAGAAGTTGAGGGTTACGAGCAGTACTTC.